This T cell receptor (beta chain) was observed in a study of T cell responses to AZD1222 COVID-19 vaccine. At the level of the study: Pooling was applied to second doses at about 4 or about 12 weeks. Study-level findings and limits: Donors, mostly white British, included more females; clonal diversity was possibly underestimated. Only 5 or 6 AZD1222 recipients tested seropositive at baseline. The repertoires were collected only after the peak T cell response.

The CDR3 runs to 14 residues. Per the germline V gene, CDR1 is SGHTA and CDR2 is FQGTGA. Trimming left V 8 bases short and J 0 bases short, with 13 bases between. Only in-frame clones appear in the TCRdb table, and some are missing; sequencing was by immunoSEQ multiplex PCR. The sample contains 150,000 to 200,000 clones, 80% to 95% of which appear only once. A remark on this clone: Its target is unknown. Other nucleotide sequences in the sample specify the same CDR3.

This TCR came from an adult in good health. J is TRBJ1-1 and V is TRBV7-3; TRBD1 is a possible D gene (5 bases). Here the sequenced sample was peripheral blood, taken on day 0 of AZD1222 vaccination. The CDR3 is CASARGGMNTEAFF. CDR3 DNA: TGTGCCAGCGCCCGTGGGGGTATGAACACTGAAGCTTTCTTT.